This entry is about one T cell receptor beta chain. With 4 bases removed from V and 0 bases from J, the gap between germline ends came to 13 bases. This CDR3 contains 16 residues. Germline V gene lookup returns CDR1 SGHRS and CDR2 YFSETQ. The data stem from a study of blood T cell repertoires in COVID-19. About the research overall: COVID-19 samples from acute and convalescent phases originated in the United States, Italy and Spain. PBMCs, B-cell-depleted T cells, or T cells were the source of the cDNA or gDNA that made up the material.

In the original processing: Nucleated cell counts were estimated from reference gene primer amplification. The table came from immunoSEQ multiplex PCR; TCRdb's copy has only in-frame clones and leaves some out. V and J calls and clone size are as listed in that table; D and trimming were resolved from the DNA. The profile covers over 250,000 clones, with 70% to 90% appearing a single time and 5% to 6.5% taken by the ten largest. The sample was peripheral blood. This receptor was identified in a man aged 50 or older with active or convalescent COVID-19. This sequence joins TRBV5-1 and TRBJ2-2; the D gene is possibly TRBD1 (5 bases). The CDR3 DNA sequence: TGCGCCAGCAGCCAGGGCAGGGCTACGAACACCGGGGAGCTGTTTTTT. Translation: CASSQGRATNTGELFF.